The 20 T cell receptor beta chains listed next were all sequenced from one sample in a study of T-cell reconstitution after alpha-beta-depleted transplantation in children. The library targeted TCRbeta and was prepared with unique molecular identifiers. MiXCR, run by TCRdb on the PCR reads, gives a single entry per CDR3 protein. The data contain roughly 200,000 distinct CDR3 sequences, approximately 11% of them seen just once; the ten biggest clones take up 28%. The sequences come from PBMCs, collected before TCRalphabeta/CD19-depleted stem cell transplant. Receptors were obtained from a child under two years old with acute myeloid leukemia, due to receive a stem cell transplant.

This clonotype was observed at least ten times. The CDR3 sequence is CASNPGLVSNQPQHF. In nucleotides, the CDR3 is TGTGCCAGCAATCCAGGGTTGGTAAGCAATCAGCCCCAGCATTTT. The rearrangement links TRBV6-1 to TRBJ1-5; D might be TRBD1 (5 bases). The CDR3 extends over 15 amino acids. In germline, CDR1 is MNHNS, CDR2 SASEGT. Trimming took 7 bases from V and 1 from J, leaving 14 bases between them.

This chain uses TRBV19 with TRBJ2-1; TRBD2 is a possible D gene (6 bases). The germline V and J ends were trimmed by 3 bases and 4 bases, with 13 bases remaining between them. CDR3 length: 15 residues. Germline-derived CDR1 and CDR2 are LNHDA and SQIVND (reference sequence). CDR3 bases: TGTGCCAGTAGTATTCAGGGTGGGAGGTACAATGAGCAGTTCTTC. Protein product: CASSIQGGRYNEQFF.

J is TRBJ2-7 and V is TRBV20-1; 7 bases agree with TRBD1. CDR1 and CDR2 (germline): DFQATT, SNEGSKA (reference sequence). Trimming cost V 4 bases and J 4 bases; bases outside gene matches: 10. The CDR3 length is 14 residues. CDR3 sequence: CSATHRDRPYEQYF. CDR3 nucleotides: TGCAGTGCTACTCACCGGGACAGACCATACGAGCAGTACTTC.

The chain employs TRBV19 and TRBJ1-1; the match to TRBD1 covers 7 bases. Germline CDR1 LNHDA, CDR2 SQIVND (reference sequence). CDR3 length equals 14 residues. J gave up 0 bases and V 6 bases, and 4 bases lay outside the gene matches. CDR3 loop: CASRSGQVNTEAFF. The CDR3 DNA follows: TGTGCCAGTAGGTCTGGACAGGTGAACACTGAAGCTTTCTTT.

In its sample, this clonotype was seen many times. The chain employs TRBV11-2 and TRBJ2-4; 9 bases line up with TRBD2. The length of the CDR3 is 12 residues. Germline V lookup: CDR1 SGHAT, CDR2 FQNNGV. Trimming at V came to 6 bases and at J to 6 bases, leaving 0 bases not matched to a gene. The DNA for the CDR3 is TGTGCCAGCAGGACTAGCGGAAACATTCAGTACTTC. Amino acids: CASRTSGNIQYF.

This chain joins TRBV7-2 and TRBJ2-7, with D possibly TRBD2 on 6 matching bases. This CDR3 comprises 14 residues. V was clipped by 1 base and J by 6 bases, with 13 bases between them. Germline CDR1 is SGHTA and CDR2 is FQGNSA. CDR3 coding DNA: TGTGCCAGCAGCTTAGAGAGTCTAGCGCCCGAGCAGTACTTC. Its protein is CASSLESLAPEQYF.

The V call is TRBV20-1, the J call TRBJ2-3; D is perhaps TRBD2 (5 bases). There are 13 residues in the CDR3. Germline V gives CDR1 DFQATT, CDR2 SNEGSKA (reference sequence). Trimming stripped 2 bases from V and 2 bases from J, with 8 bases between. The CDR3 region is CSARQTNTDTQYF. The CDR3 DNA reads TGCAGTGCTAGACAGACTAACACAGATACGCAGTATTTT.

This clonotype was found many times. The CDR3 protein is CASSKGTNEQYF. DNA for the CDR3: TGTGCCAGCAGCAAAGGGACTAACGAGCAGTACTTC. The genes are TRBV12-3 or TRBV12-4 and TRBJ2-7; 7 positions agree with TRBD2. This CDR3 is 12 amino acids long. J was trimmed by 5 bases and V by 6 bases; bases with no gene match: 4.

This clonotype was recorded many times. The chain uses TRBV12-3 or TRBV12-4 and TRBJ1-1, with D tentatively TRBD1 (5 bases). V lost 5 bases and J 2 bases, leaving 9 bases between the germline ends. CDR3 length: 13 amino acids. Written as DNA, the CDR3 is TGTGCCAGCAGTACGACAGCTAACACTGAAGCTTTCTTT. It translates to CASSTTANTEAFF.

This clonotype was recorded many times. The chain links TRBV12-3 or TRBV12-4 to TRBJ1-6; 8 nucleotides line up with TRBD1. The CDR3 has 18 amino acids. V trimming: 5 bases; J trimming: 5 bases; junction bases outside the gene matches: 14. CDR3 amino acids: CASSPGPGQGADNSPLHF. CDR3 DNA: TGTGCCAGCAGTCCTGGCCCTGGTCAGGGGGCCGATAATTCACCCCTCCACTTT.

V is TRBV30 and J is TRBJ1-1; D is possibly TRBD1 (5 bases). The CDR3 is made up of 13 amino acids. V was pared by 2 bases and J by 0 bases, with 7 bases between. Germline-derived CDR1 and CDR2 are GTSNPN and SVGIG (reference sequence). The CDR3: CAWSRGLNTEAFF. The CDR3 DNA follows: TGTGCCTGGAGTCGGGGACTGAACACTGAAGCTTTCTTT.

There are a few counts of this clonotype. The chain uses TRBV7-2 and TRBJ2-4; D not certain. The CDR3 has 14 residues. V gave up 4 bases and J gave up 6 bases, with 13 bases separating them. Germline V CDR1 and CDR2: SGHTA, FQGNSA. CDR3: CASSSPTLLNIQYF. The CDR3 region has the DNA TGTGCCAGCAGCTCCCCGACTCTCTTAAACATTCAGTACTTC.

The rearrangement joins TRBV11-2 to TRBJ2-6; D ambiguous. CDR1 and CDR2 (germline): SGHAT, FQNNGV. The V end lost 3 bases, the J end lost 1 base, and 7 bases lay between the germline ends. This CDR3 is built from 15 residues. The CDR3 coding sequence is TGTGCCAGCAGCTTCGTTTGGTCTGGGGCCAACGTCCTGACTTTC. It specifies CASSFVWSGANVLTF. Supplemented by reference TRBV11-2 and TRBJ2-6, the full variable domain reads EAGVAQSPRYKIIEKRQSVAFWCNPISGHATLYWYQQILGQGPKLLIQFQNNGVVDDSQLPKDRFSAERLKGVDSTLKIQPAKLEDSAVYLCASSFVWSGANVLTFGAGSRLTVL.

This clonotype was observed many times. CDR3 amino acids: CASSQAGLAGTEAFF. The CDR3 region has the DNA TGTGCCAGCAGCCAGGCGGGTCTTGCTGGGACTGAAGCTTTCTTT. The rearrangement links TRBV3-1 to TRBJ1-1; D gene ambiguous. V was cut by 3 bases and J by 5 bases, with 16 bases left in between. Looked up from germline, CDR1 is LGHDT and CDR2 is YNNKEL (reference sequence). This CDR3 spans 15 amino acids. The full variable domain, completed using reference TRBV3-1 and TRBJ1-1, is DTAVSQTPKYLVTQMGNDKSIKCEQNLGHDTMYWYKQDSKKFLKIMFSYNNKELIINETVPNRFSPKSPDKAHLNLHINSLELGDSAVYFCASSQAGLAGTEAFFGQGTRLTVV.

Remarks on this clonotype: A much larger clone lies one base from this, so it may be a read error. The chain is built from TRBV7-8 and TRBJ2-7; tentative D call: TRBD2 (5 bases). Per the germline V gene, CDR1 is SGHVS and CDR2 is FQNEAQ. V was clipped by 2 bases and J by 5 bases, with 13 bases between them. The CDR3 runs 14 residues. The CDR3 loop is CASSLSEVSDEQYF. As DNA, the CDR3 is TGTGCCAGCAGCTTATCGGAGGTATCCGACGAGCAGTACTTC.

Comments on this clonotype: It may be a read error: a sequence one base away is much more abundant. J is TRBJ2-1 and V is TRBV7-2; 8 bases align to TRBD2. CDR1 SGHTA and CDR2 FQGNSA come from the germline V gene. The length of the CDR3 is 14 residues. CDR3: CASSLVLAGGEHFF. For the CDR3, the DNA is TGTGCCAGCAGCTTAGTTCTAGCGGGTGGTGAGCATTTCTTC. The full variable domain, its missing parts supplied by reference TRBV7-2 and TRBJ2-1, is GAGVSQSPSNKVTEKGKDVELRCDPISGHTALYWYRQSLGQGLEFLIYFQGNSAPDKSGLPSDRFSAERTGGSVSTLTIQRTQQEDSAVYLCASSLVLAGGEHFFGPGTRLTVL.

The chain uses TRBV24-1 and TRBJ2-5, with D possibly being TRBD2 (6 bases). The CDR3 extends over 15 amino acids. V lost 4 bases and J lost 5, with 16 bases in between. Germline CDR1 and CDR2: KGHDR and SFDVKD. The CDR3 spells CATSDGGVRVETQYF. CDR3 coding DNA: TGTGCCACCAGTGACGGCGGGGTCCGGGTCGAGACCCAGTACTTC.

In this sample, this clonotype turned up many times. The rearrangement joins TRBV2 to TRBJ2-1; a possible D gene is TRBD2 (6 bases). Germline assignment: CDR1 SNHLY and CDR2 FYNNEI. V lost 4 bases, J lost 1 base, and 14 bases lay in between. The CDR3 has 16 amino acids. CDR3 sequence (DNA): TGTGCCAGCAGTGGGTTCCGGGAGAGGTCCTACAATGAGCAGTTCTTC. Protein: CASSGFRERSYNEQFF.

As concerns this clonotype: This may be a read error: a much more frequent sequence differs by one nucleotide. The chain has TRBV12-5 and TRBJ2-3; TRBD1 might be the D (5 bases). This CDR3 contains 12 residues. Between the trimmed V and J ends, which lost 3 bases and 5 bases, there was a span of 6 bases. Germline V CDR1 and CDR2: LGHNT, FRNRAP. CDR3 DNA: TGTGCTAGTGGTTTAGGGGTAGATACGCAGTATTTT. Protein: CASGLGVDTQYF. Together with reference TRBV12-5 and TRBJ2-3, the CDR3 gives the full variable domain: DARVTQTPRHKVTEMGQEVTMRCQPILGHNTVFWYRQTMMQGLELLAYFRNRAPLDDSGMPKDRFSAEMPDATLATLKIQPSEPRDSAVYFCASGLGVDTQYFGPGTRLTVL.

In this sample, this clonotype turned up many times. The chain employs TRBV3-1 and TRBJ1-2, with 8 nucleotides matching TRBD1. Germline lookup yields CDR1 LGHDT and CDR2 YNNKEL (reference sequence). The CDR3 has 15 residues. V dropped 5 bases and J dropped 1; count of bases not matched to a gene: 6. The CDR3 is CASSVGTGLNYGYTF. The CDR3 DNA reads as TGTGCCAGCAGCGTCGGGACAGGACTTAACTATGGCTACACCTTC. The full variable domain, rest sourced from reference TRBV3-1 and TRBJ1-2, is DTAVSQTPKYLVTQMGNDKSIKCEQNLGHDTMYWYKQDSKKFLKIMFSYNNKELIINETVPNRFSPKSPDKAHLNLHINSLELGDSAVYFCASSVGTGLNYGYTFGSGTRLTVV.